The clone carrying this TCR beta chain was seen a few times. V gave up 0 bases and J gave up 4 bases; unmatched junction bases: 13. The CDR3 runs to 19 residues. The germline V gene encodes CDR1 SGHRS and CDR2 YFSETQ. The data derive from a study of human T cells and chemical hapten exposure. Before extraction, the whole blood was not fractionated, and total RNA was taken from it. As the library was built, unique molecular identifiers were attached to individual cDNA molecules. Original processing notes: Per-sample TCR counts ranged from 23,224 to 690,600, median around 100,000. One entry per CDR3 protein results from TCRdb running MiXCR on the reads. TCRdb assigned the V and J calls; the authors' analysis was not used. The sample yields about 120,000 distinct CDR3 sequences, about 8.9% seen once.

The genes are TRBV5-1 and TRBJ2-3, with 11 positions matching TRBD2. This receptor was identified in a human donor in good health. Some clones in this sample may be carry-over from other donors' samples. Input material: whole blood. Here the CDR3 DNA reads TGCGCCAGCAGCTTGGGTCCGGCACTAGCGGGAGCGGGAGCAGATACGCAGTATTTT. Translation gives CASSLGPALAGAGADTQYF. Using reference TRBV5-1 and TRBJ2-3 for the parts outside the CDR3, the full variable domain is KAGVTQTPRYLIKTRGQQVTLSCSPISGHRSVSWYQQTPGQGLQFLFEYFSETQRNKGNFPGRFSGRQFSNSRSEMNVSTLELGDSALYLCASSLGPALAGAGADTQYFGPGTRLTVL.